This TCR beta chain was sequenced for a study of T cell responses to AZD1222 COVID-19 vaccine. Germline-derived CDR1 and CDR2 are LNHDA and SQIVND (reference sequence). V was pared by 7 bases and J by 4 bases, with 4 bases between. The CDR3 sequence is 11 residues long. A remark on this clone: The antigen remains unidentified.

Broader study findings: Donors skewed white British and female; clonal diversity was possibly underestimated. Sampling captured repertoires only after the peak T cell response. Variant regions that are unmutated are reportedly the target of nearly half of spike-specific TCRs.

Libraries were prepared by immunoSEQ multiplex PCR; TCRdb keeps only in-frame clonotypes and omits some of them. The sample carries some 110,000 clones, roughly 90% recorded once. The TCR was taken from an adult in good health. The sample in question was peripheral blood, obtained on day 0 of AZD1222 vaccination. The V gene is TRBV19, the J gene TRBJ2-2; D gene unclear. The CDR3 region has the DNA TGTGCCAGTACCCTCACCGGGGAGCTGTTTTTT. This translates into CASTLTGELFF.